Listed here are 13 T cell receptor beta chains from one sample, sequenced in a study of blood T cells in healthy people across ages. Then a second PCR, running about 6 to 11 cycles, was carried out with a sample-barcoded 5' primer and a J-beta primer mix. MiXCR, run by TCRdb on the 5' RACE reads, gives a single entry per CDR3 protein. The sample carries around 1,700,000 distinct CDR3 sequences, 28% recorded once. Specimen: blood. These TCRs come from a woman aged 25 to 39 in good health.

This clonotype has just a few counts. The rearrangement joins TRBV12-3 or TRBV12-4 to TRBJ2-5; D is perhaps TRBD2 (6 bases). Near its end, the DNA agrees better with TRBJ2-7, so the J call may be wrong. The length of the CDR3 is 14 residues. The CDR3 reads CASRRREKTNEQYF. In nucleotides, the CDR3 is TGTGCCAGCAGGAGACGGGAGAAGACTAACGAGCAGTACTTC.

This clonotype was recorded a few times. The chain employs TRBV6-1 and TRBJ2-1; a weak D match, TRBD2 (5 bases). Trimming stripped 7 bases from V and 1 base from J, with 14 bases between. The germline V gene has CDR1 MNHNS and CDR2 SASEGT. CDR3 size: 15 residues. The CDR3 coding sequence is TGTGCCAGCATAAGGAGGCCGGGATCCTACAATGAGCAGTTCTTC. It encodes CASIRRPGSYNEQFF.

V is TRBV7-2 and J is TRBJ1-2; D unresolved. Deletions cut 5 bases from V and 5 bases from J, with 12 bases between. The CDR3 has 13 amino acids. CDR1 is SGHTA and CDR2 is FQGNSA in the germline V gene. The CDR3 spells CASSDQKYYGYTF. In DNA, the CDR3 is TGTGCCAGCAGCGACCAAAAATATTATGGCTACACCTTC. Full variable domain (missing parts from reference TRBV7-2 and TRBJ1-2): GAGVSQSPSNKVTEKGKDVELRCDPISGHTALYWYRQSLGQGLEFLIYFQGNSAPDKSGLPSDRFSAERTGGSVSTLTIQRTQQEDSAVYLCASSDQKYYGYTFGSGTRLTVV.

This chain joins TRBV6-2 or TRBV6-3 and TRBJ2-3, with D possibly TRBD2 on 6 matching bases. Trimming took 7 bases from V and 5 from J, leaving 10 bases between them. CDR1 MNHEY and CDR2 SVGEGT come from the germline V gene. There are 12 residues in the CDR3. The CDR3 loop reads CASTNGGDTQYF. The CDR3 DNA sequence: TGTGCCAGCACCAACGGGGGAGATACGCAGTATTTT.

The chain joins TRBV4-1 to TRBJ2-4; D ambiguous. Per germline, CDR1 MGHRA and CDR2 YSYEKL. The ends were cut back, 3 bases at V and 0 bases at J, with 9 bases in the middle. This CDR3 has 15 residues. The CDR3 reads CASSQIGLAKNIQYF. The CDR3 nucleotides are TGCGCCAGCAGCCAGATTGGCCTAGCCAAAAACATTCAGTACTTC.

The chain carries TRBV20-1 and TRBJ2-7; perhaps TRBD2 as D (5 bases). In germline, CDR1 is DFQATT, CDR2 SNEGSKA (reference sequence). V shed 2 bases and J shed 2 bases, with 7 bases lying between them. The CDR3 runs 12 residues. The CDR3 loop reads CSARLAPYEQYF. The CDR3 DNA reads TGCAGTGCTAGACTAGCTCCCTACGAGCAGTACTTC.

This clonotype appeared many times. CDR3 in amino acids: CASSLAGGPSTRDEQFF. Written as DNA, the CDR3 is TGCGCCAGCAGCTTGGCTGGCGGGCCGTCCACCCGGGATGAGCAGTTCTTC. This chain connects TRBV5-1 to TRBJ2-1; maybe TRBD2 (5 bases). In germline, CDR1 is SGHRS, CDR2 YFSETQ. V lost 0 bases, J lost 8 bases, and 21 bases lay in between. The CDR3 loop spans 17 amino acids.

This clonotype came up a few times. The rearrangement uses TRBV2 and TRBJ2-4, with 7 nucleotides matching TRBD1. The DNA end lines up better with TRBJ2-7; the J call may be wrong. The CDR3 runs 14 residues. The V gene's germline CDR1 is SNHLY and CDR2 FYNNEI. CDR3 nucleotides: TGTGCCAGCAGTGAAGCCAACAGGGGTAACGAGCAGTACTTC. It codes for CASSEANRGNEQYF.

V gene TRBV24-1 combines with J gene TRBJ2-3; 8 bases fit TRBD1. The ends lost 9 bases at V and 5 bases at J; junction bases unmatched: 6. Per the germline V gene, CDR1 is KGHDR and CDR2 is SFDVKD. The length of the CDR3 is 13 residues. This CDR3 reads CATAGQGLDTQYF. The CDR3, as DNA: TGTGCCACCGCTGGACAGGGATTAGATACGCAGTATTTT.

Ten or more counts support this clonotype. The chain has TRBV6-1 and TRBJ2-5; D may be TRBD1 (6 bases). The CDR3 loop spans 15 amino acids. The V end was cut by 3 bases, the J end by 6 bases, with 17 bases between. Germline V gene lookup returns CDR1 MNHNS and CDR2 SASEGT. CDR3 sequence reads: CASSEEGGGVKTQYF. CDR3 DNA: TGTGCCAGCAGTGAGGAAGGGGGTGGGGTGAAGACCCAGTACTTC.

There are a few counts of this clonotype. This sequence joins TRBV7-2 and TRBJ2-7; D not certain. The CDR3 contains 14 residues. The V gene's germline CDR1 is SGHTA and CDR2 FQGNSA. Deletions cut 7 bases from V and 3 bases from J, with 16 bases between. CDR3 region: CASTVDINDYEQYF. The CDR3 nucleotides are TGTGCCAGCACCGTAGATATAAACGACTACGAGCAGTACTTC.

CDR3 nucleotides: TGCGCCAGCAGCTTGGTTCCATCAGGCACAGATACGCAGTATTTT. It translates to CASSLVPSGTDTQYF. This rearrangement joins TRBV5-1 to TRBJ2-3; D gene ambiguous. Trimming pared 0 bases from V and 1 base from J, leaving 9 bases between. This CDR3 comprises 15 residues. Germline values: CDR1 SGHRS, CDR2 YFSETQ.

This clonotype was seen ten or more times. V and J are TRBV10-2 and TRBJ2-3; D gene uncertain. The germline V and J ends were trimmed by 2 bases and 4 bases, with 7 bases remaining between them. The length of the CDR3 is 13 residues. CDR1 and CDR2 (germline): WSHSY, SAAADI. CDR3 sequence: CASSEVGPDTQYF. CDR3 DNA: TGCGCCAGCAGTGAGGTCGGACCAGATACGCAGTATTTT.